This T cell receptor beta chain was sequenced for a study of OX40 agonist ivuxolimab in advanced cancers. Study background: Across the patients, intravenous ivuxolimab was delivered every 2 weeks at 0.01 to 10 mg/kg. General observations from the study: The study found among the lowest clonal expansion in partial responders at 0.1-3.0 mg/kg.

Blood got drawn at baseline, again on cycle 4 day 1, and then on cycle 7 day 1. This clone showed up just once. Its target is not known. At one boundary the junction diverges from the germline segment, which might be a read error. The CDR3 sequence is 13 residues long. In germline, CDR1 is SSHAT, CDR2 FNYEAQ (reference sequence). Assay used: immunoSEQ multiplex PCR; TCRdb lists only in-frame clones, some missing. The repertoire consists of roughly 89,000 clones, with about 86% occurring once and the leading ten covering more than 1.5%. The origin of this receptor is an adult with an advanced solid tumor such as melanoma, head and neck, liver or kidney cancer. V and J are TRBV7-7 and TRBJ2-2; 7 bases are a match to TRBD2. Material: CD4+ or CD8+ T cells sorted from blood, obtained in a trial of the OX40 agonist ivuxolimab. The CDR3 protein is CASSGLGTGELFF. The CDR3 DNA reads as TGTGCTAGCAGTGGACTAGGTACCGGGGAGCTGTTTTTT.